The 12 T cell receptor beta chains below come from one sample, sequenced in a study of human T cells and chemical hapten exposure. TCRdb re-called the RACE reads with MiXCR, one entry per CDR3 protein. The repertoire has just under 350,000 distinct CDR3 sequences, about 7% of them found once; the top ten carry 7.5% to 9%. Time point noted: patch test 1, 2 weeks after DPC sensitization. Indicated treatment: therapeutic diphenylcyclopropenone sensitization with weekly scalp DPC. The sample here was whole blood, taken in connection with sensitization to the hapten diphenylcyclopropenone (DPC). The receptors originated from a woman under 30 with alopecia areata. Some clones in this sample may be carry-over from other donors' samples.

This clonotype was detected only a few times. The chain has TRBV6-5 and TRBJ2-1; 10 bases are a match to TRBD2. Looked up from germline, CDR1 is MNHEY and CDR2 is SVGAGI. Trimming at V came to 6 bases and at J to 6 bases, leaving 8 bases not matched to a gene. CDR3 size: 15 residues. CDR3 nucleotides: TGTGCCAGCAGCTCCGTAGCGGGGGGTGGCAATGAGCAGTTCTTC. Residues: CASSSVAGGGNEQFF.

The chain couples TRBV7-3 to TRBJ2-6, with D possibly TRBD1 on 7 matching bases. Germline CDR1 reads SGHTA; CDR2 reads FQGTGA. V was clipped by 2 bases and J by 0 bases, with 17 bases between them. The CDR3 spans 19 residues. The CDR3 here is CASSLRLTGRSSGANVLTF. The CDR3 DNA is TGTGCCAGCAGCTTACGGTTGACAGGGAGGAGCTCTGGGGCCAACGTCCTGACTTTC.

This clonotype was counted only a few times. The chain combines TRBV7-2 with TRBJ2-5; 7 bases agree with TRBD1. V shed 4 bases and J 4 bases; nucleotides not matched to a gene: 3. Germline-derived CDR1 and CDR2 are SGHTA and FQGNSA. This CDR3 has 13 residues. CDR3 amino acids: CASSSPGGETQYF. The CDR3 DNA follows: TGTGCCAGCAGCTCTCCAGGGGGAGAGACCCAGTACTTC.

This clonotype was recorded at least ten times. The genes are TRBV5-1 and TRBJ2-3, with TRBD2 matching over 13 bases. Trimming at V came to 4 bases and at J to 4 bases, leaving 6 bases not matched to a gene. CDR3 size: 16 residues. Germline values: CDR1 SGHRS, CDR2 YFSETQ. CDR3 region: CASSRGTSGISDTQYF. The CDR3 nucleotides are TGCGCCAGCAGCAGAGGGACTAGCGGGATTTCAGATACGCAGTATTTT.

This clonotype was recorded at least ten times. The chain recombines TRBV29-1 with TRBJ1-5; D call uncertain. Per germline, CDR1 SQVTM and CDR2 ANQGSEA. This CDR3 has 14 residues. V lost 3 bases and J 5 bases, leaving 14 bases between the germline ends. The CDR3, as DNA: TGCAGCGTTGAGGGTGGAGGTTTGGATCAGCCCCAGCATTTT. This sequence encodes CSVEGGGLDQPQHF.

This clonotype was counted between two and nine times. The V gene is TRBV4-1, the J gene TRBJ2-4, with D possibly TRBD2 on 6 matching bases. V was shortened by 1 base and J by 2 bases, with 15 bases between the two germline ends. Germline lookup yields CDR1 MGHRA and CDR2 YSYEKL. The CDR3 runs 17 residues. The CDR3: CASSQGPVGRTKNIQYF. The CDR3 nucleotides are TGCGCCAGCAGCCAAGGGCCAGTGGGGAGGACCAAAAACATTCAGTACTTC.

This clonotype was recorded many times. The chain has TRBV14 and TRBJ1-4, with D perhaps TRBD1 (5 bases). The CDR3 length is 15 residues. Germline assignment: CDR1 SGHDN and CDR2 FVKESK. V lost 4 bases and J 4 bases, leaving 13 bases between the germline ends. The CDR3 reads CASSLTGHSNEKLFF. CDR3 nucleotide sequence: TGTGCCAGCAGCCTAACCGGACACAGTAATGAAAAACTGTTTTTT.

The chain uses TRBV7-2 and TRBJ2-3, with D possibly matching TRBD2 (6 bases). The V gene's germline CDR1 is SGHTA and CDR2 FQGNSA. Trimming removed 4 bases from V and 2 bases from J, with 13 bases in between. The CDR3 sequence is 15 residues long. The chain's CDR3 is CASSSSGTYTDTQYF. The CDR3 DNA follows: TGTGCCAGCAGCTCCTCCGGGACTTACACAGATACGCAGTATTTT.

About this clonotype itself: Since a much larger clone is just one base distant, this may be a read error. V and J are TRBV7-6 and TRBJ2-3; the D is unclear. Germline loops: CDR1 SGHVS, CDR2 FNYEAQ. The CDR3 sequence is 12 residues long. The V end lost 6 bases, the J end lost 9 bases, and 13 bases lay between the germline ends. CDR3 DNA sequence: TGTGCCAGCAGGCCCCTGGTTGAAACGCAGTATTTT. It specifies CASRPLVETQYF.

In its sample, this clonotype was seen many times. The chain combines TRBV7-2 with TRBJ2-5, with D unresolved. Germline CDR1 and CDR2: SGHTA and FQGNSA. The CDR3 has 14 residues. The V end was cut by 5 bases, the J end by 7 bases, with 17 bases between. The CDR3 reads CASSPRTPPGTQYF. In nucleotides, the CDR3 is TGTGCCAGCAGCCCGCGAACGCCGCCGGGGACCCAGTACTTC.

The chain joins TRBV5-6 to TRBJ1-2; a possible D gene is TRBD1 (6 bases). V shed 0 bases and J shed 5 bases, with 14 bases lying between them. The length of the CDR3 is 15 residues. CDR1 and CDR2 (germline): SGHDT, YYEEEE. CDR3 DNA: TGTGCCAGCAGCTTGGGAGGGCAGGGGATTTATGGCTACACCTTC. Encoded protein: CASSLGGQGIYGYTF.

The V and J genes are TRBV27 and TRBJ1-1; D remains ambiguous. Germline V gene data show CDR1 as MNHEY and CDR2 as SMNVEV (reference sequence). The CDR3 is made up of 14 amino acids. V shed 4 bases and J shed 1 base, with 10 bases lying between them. CDR3 residues: CASSYTLQNTEAFF. CDR3 bases: TGTGCCAGCAGTTATACATTACAGAACACTGAAGCTTTCTTT.